Shown below are 17 T cell receptor beta chains from a single sample sequenced in a study of identical twins. TCRdb re-analysed the 5' RACE reads in MiXCR, keeping a single row per CDR3 protein. The table records about 240,000 distinct CDR3 sequences, 12% of them present only once. The sample was also linked to a second study, of yellow fever vaccine responses in identical twins.

The specimen sequenced was memory (CD45RO+) T cells sorted from blood. The receptors here all came from a woman under 30 in good health.

This clonotype was recorded many times. The J gene is TRBJ2-5, the V gene TRBV4-3; 7 nucleotides line up with TRBD2. Germline-derived CDR1 and CDR2 are LGHNA and YSLEER. The CDR3 covers 15 residues. V lost 0 bases to trimming and J lost 5 bases; unmatched junction nucleotides: 6. For the CDR3, the DNA is TGCGCCAGCAGCCAAGATCGGACTAGGTGGGAGACCCAGTACTTC. Amino acids: CASSQDRTRWETQYF.

This chain links TRBV27 with TRBJ2-3, with D perhaps being TRBD1 or TRBD2 (6 bases each). The V end was cut by 3 bases, the J end by 1 base, with 8 bases between. Germline V lookup: CDR1 MNHEY, CDR2 SMNVEV (reference sequence). The CDR3 consists of 14 residues. In nucleotides, the CDR3 is TGTGCCAGCAGTTTCGGGGGCCGCACAGATACGCAGTATTTT. This gives the protein CASSFGGRTDTQYF.

This clonotype was observed a few times. The rearrangement joins TRBV6-1 to TRBJ2-3; 10 bases are shared with TRBD2. J was trimmed by 1 base and V by 6 bases; bases with no gene match: 13. CDR3 length: 18 amino acids. Germline V lookup: CDR1 MNHNS, CDR2 SASEGT. The CDR3 reads CASRPAPGTSERTDTQYF. The CDR3, as DNA: TGTGCCAGCAGGCCTGCACCAGGGACTAGCGAACGCACAGATACGCAGTATTTT.

This clonotype has only a few counts. A read error may explain this, as a much larger clone is one base away. The chain joins TRBV7-2 to TRBJ1-5; TRBD1 matches at 11 bases. CDR3 size: 15 residues. With V trimmed by 5 bases and J by 5 bases, 5 bases remained unmatched. Looked up from germline, CDR1 is SGHTA and CDR2 is FQGNSA. CDR3 nucleotides: TGTGCCAGCAGCGGACGGGGACAGGGGGATCAGCCCCAGCATTTT. This gives the protein CASSGRGQGDQPQHF. The full variable domain, completed using reference TRBV7-2 and TRBJ1-5, is GAGVSQSPSNKVTEKGKDVELRCDPISGHTALYWYRQSLGQGLEFLIYFQGNSAPDKSGLPSDRFSAERTGGSVSTLTIQRTQQEDSAVYLCASSGRGQGDQPQHFGDGTRLSIL.

V usage is TRBV20-1 and J usage is TRBJ2-4; D perhaps matches TRBD1 (5 bases). The CDR3 consists of 20 residues. V shed 0 bases and J shed 0 bases, with 24 bases lying between them. From germline, CDR1 is DFQATT and CDR2 SNEGSKA (reference sequence). The CDR3 sequence: CSARDLGSGNVILAKNIQYF. CDR3 nucleotides: TGCAGTGCTAGAGATCTGGGGTCAGGGAACGTTATCCTAGCCAAAAACATTCAGTACTTC.

For the CDR3, the DNA is TGCAGTGCTAGCGGGCCGGGGGATACGCAGTATTTT. Translating gives CSASGPGDTQYF. The chain links TRBV20-1 to TRBJ2-3; D perhaps matches TRBD2 (5 bases). V dropped 3 bases and J dropped 6 bases, with 10 bases sitting between them. Germline-derived CDR1 and CDR2 are DFQATT and SNEGSKA (reference sequence). The CDR3 runs to 12 residues.

The J gene is TRBJ2-1, the V gene TRBV11-2, with 7 bases that match TRBD2. CDR3 size: 16 residues. V trimming: 5 bases; J trimming: 2 bases; junction bases outside the gene matches: 9. CDR1 is SGHAT, CDR2 FQNNGV, per germline. For the CDR3, the DNA is TGTGCCAGCAGCCTGAGACTAGCCCCAACCTACAATGAGCAGTTCTTC. This encodes CASSLRLAPTYNEQFF.

The chain links TRBV2 to TRBJ2-7; D might be TRBD2 (6 bases). There are 9 residues in the CDR3. The germline V gene has CDR1 SNHLY and CDR2 FYNNEI. The chain's CDR3 is CGWGDEQYF. The DNA for the CDR3 is TGTGGTTGGGGGGACGAGCAGTACTTC.

The gene calls are TRBV5-5 and TRBJ1-2; no clear D. V shed 0 bases and J shed 5 bases, with 23 bases lying between them. From germline, CDR1 is SGHKS and CDR2 YYEKEE (reference sequence). The CDR3 loop spans 18 amino acids. This chain's CDR3 is CASSLAAFSTAAEYGYTF. The DNA of the CDR3 is TGTGCCAGCAGCTTGGCCGCCTTTTCTACTGCGGCAGAATATGGCTACACCTTC.

This clonotype showed up many times. The chain combines TRBV4-3 with TRBJ2-1; D remains ambiguous. CDR3 size: 15 residues. V lost 0 bases and J lost 6, with 12 bases in between. From germline, CDR1 is LGHNA and CDR2 YSLEER. The CDR3 coding sequence is TGCGCCAGCAGCCAAGAGGGATATTCGTCCAATGAGCAGTTCTTC. It codes for CASSQEGYSSNEQFF.

The V call is TRBV20-1, the J call TRBJ2-7, with TRBD1 matching 7 bases. V lost 0 bases and J lost 3; bases outside the gene matches: 8. Germline assignment: CDR1 DFQATT and CDR2 SNEGSKA (reference sequence). The CDR3 has 15 amino acids. The CDR3 DNA sequence: TGCAGTGCTAGAGATCAGAGGACAGGTAACTACGAGCAGTACTTC. It specifies CSARDQRTGNYEQYF.

This clonotype has more than one count but fewer than ten. The rearrangement uses TRBV28 and TRBJ2-1; 10 bases match TRBD2. CDR3 length: 19 residues. Trimming cost V 4 bases and J 5 bases; bases outside gene matches: 17. The germline V gene has CDR1 MDHEN and CDR2 SYDVKM. For the CDR3, the DNA is TGTGCCAGCAGTTCACTCATAGACCCCAGCGGGAGGGTCAACAATGAGCAGTTCTTC. This encodes CASSSLIDPSGRVNNEQFF.

The chain joins TRBV7-2 to TRBJ1-1, with D hard to call. Germline CDR1 reads SGHTA; CDR2 reads FQGNSA. Trimming removed 0 bases from V and 4 bases from J, with 9 bases in between. The CDR3 runs to 14 residues. In DNA, the CDR3 is TGTGCCAGCAGCTTAGCGGGTGGGCCCACTGAAGCTTTCTTT. It translates to CASSLAGGPTEAFF. Full variable domain (rest looked up from reference TRBV7-2 and TRBJ1-1): GAGVSQSPSNKVTEKGKDVELRCDPISGHTALYWYRQSLGQGLEFLIYFQGNSAPDKSGLPSDRFSAERTGGSVSTLTIQRTQQEDSAVYLCASSLAGGPTEAFFGQGTRLTVV.

The gene calls are TRBV15 and TRBJ2-1, with 9 bases fitting TRBD2. The CDR3 loop spans 17 amino acids. V was pared by 3 bases and J by 0 bases, with 6 bases of the junction left unmatched. Germline V CDR1 and CDR2: LNHNV, YYDKDF (reference sequence). The chain's CDR3 is CATSSLAGRSSYNEQFF. CDR3 in DNA: TGTGCCACCAGCAGTCTAGCGGGGCGAAGCTCCTACAATGAGCAGTTCTTC.

The rearrangement links TRBV20-1 to TRBJ2-7; 13 nucleotides line up with TRBD2. V was clipped by 0 bases and J by 5 bases; unmatched bases: 4. The CDR3 is 15 residues long. Germline lookup yields CDR1 DFQATT and CDR2 SNEGSKA (reference sequence). The CDR3 sequence: CSARDRLAGGDEQYF. For the CDR3, the DNA is TGCAGTGCTAGAGATAGACTAGCGGGAGGCGACGAGCAGTACTTC.

This clonotype was observed at least ten times. The CDR3: CAIKGRLATNEKLFF. The DNA of the CDR3 is TGTGCCATCAAAGGGAGACTTGCAACTAATGAAAAACTGTTTTTT. This chain connects TRBV10-3 to TRBJ1-4; D ambiguous. CDR1 and CDR2 (germline): ENHRY, SYGVKD. The length of the CDR3 is 15 residues. Trimming removed 7 bases from V and 0 bases from J, with 12 bases in between.

This clonotype has only a few counts. CDR3 sequence reads: CATSRDTDTQYF. CDR3 DNA: TGTGCCACCAGCAGAGACACAGATACGCAGTATTTT. V is TRBV15 and J is TRBJ2-3; the D is unclear. The CDR3 consists of 12 residues. From germline, CDR1 is LNHNV and CDR2 YYDKDF (reference sequence). Between the trimmed V and J ends, which lost 0 bases and 2 bases, there was a span of 0 bases.